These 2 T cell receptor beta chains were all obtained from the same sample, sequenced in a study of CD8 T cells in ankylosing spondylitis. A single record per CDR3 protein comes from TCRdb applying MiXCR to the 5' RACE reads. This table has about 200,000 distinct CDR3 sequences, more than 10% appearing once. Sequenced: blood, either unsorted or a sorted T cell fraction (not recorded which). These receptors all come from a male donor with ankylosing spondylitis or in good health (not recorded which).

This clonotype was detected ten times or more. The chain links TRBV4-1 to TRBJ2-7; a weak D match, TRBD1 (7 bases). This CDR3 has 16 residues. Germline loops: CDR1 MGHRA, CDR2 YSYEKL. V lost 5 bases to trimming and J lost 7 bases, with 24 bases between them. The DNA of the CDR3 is TGCGCCAGCAGCTCAAGACACAGGGGAGGCTCTGGAGAGCAGTACTTC. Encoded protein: CASSSRHRGGSGEQYF.

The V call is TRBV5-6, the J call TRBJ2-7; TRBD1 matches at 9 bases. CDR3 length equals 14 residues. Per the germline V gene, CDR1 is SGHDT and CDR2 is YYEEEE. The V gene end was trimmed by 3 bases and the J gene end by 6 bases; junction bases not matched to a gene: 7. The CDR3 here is CASSWGTGFVEQYF. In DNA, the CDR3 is TGTGCCAGCAGCTGGGGGACAGGGTTCGTCGAGCAGTACTTC.